This T cell receptor beta chain was identified during a study of beta chain features in type 1 diabetes. J lost 9 bases, V lost 8 bases, and 15 bases had no gene match. CDR1 and CDR2 (germline): MDHEN, SYDVKM. The CDR3 runs to 14 residues. This clone has a handful of counts. As yet, its antigen is unknown. By way of CD45RO/CCR7/CD25/CD127/CD95/CD27, the CD4+ regulatory, stem cell-like memory, central memory and naive cells were sorted. Purities over 95% were achieved in all sorted populations. Reverse transcription of all isolated RNA meant that expressed TCRB transcripts were sequenced. TCRdb keeps only in-frame clones here, not all; method: immunoSEQ multiplex PCR. The sample lists 120,000 or so clones; about 17% were seen once. Study-level points and caveats: Across all four CD4+ subsets, people with type 1 diabetes showed modestly shorter TCRB CDR3s.

V gene TRBV28 combines with J gene TRBJ2-5; 7 bases map to TRBD1. The TCR sequence derives from a man between 25 and 39 years old with type 1 diabetes. Sequencing was done on a sample of central memory CD4+ T cells from blood. The chain's CDR3 is CASCNRGSGLAQYF. As DNA, the CDR3 is TGTGCCAGCTGTAACAGGGGTTCTGGTTTGGCCCAGTACTTC.